The 2 T cell receptor beta chains given below trace back to one sample, sequenced in a study of regulatory T cells in long-lasting Graves disease (dated by TCRdb to 2020 to 2022). Sample time point, as interpreted from the label and publication: newly diagnosed GD, antithyroid drugs for less than 3 months. For both TCR sequencing and RNA sequencing, RNA was extracted from PBMCs using TRIzol. Libraries came from multiplex PCR. These reads were obtained on an Illumina HiSeq 4000. CDR3 regions were amplified by Arm-PCR with iRepertoire HTBI primers to construct TCR beta libraries. In TCRdb, the public reads were trimmed at Q25 with fastp and aligned with MiXCR, with productive beta chains retained. Each CDR3 protein appears once, grouped with its most common genes and DNA. This sample holds about 320,000 distinct CDR3 sequences; more than 15% were observed only once. The ten largest make up approximately 35% of the sample.

The material sequenced was peripheral blood mononuclear cells (PBMCs), taken at new diagnosis, from a patient treated with antithyroid drugs. The receptors here all came from a female donor with Graves disease.

This clonotype was found once. The chain uses TRBV9 and TRBJ2-2; 9 bases line up with TRBD2. The V and J ends lost 2 bases and 0 bases, in that order; junction bases with no gene match: 8. CDR1 SGDLS and CDR2 YYNGEE come from the germline V gene. This CDR3 has 18 residues. The CDR3 loop is CASSVGGAGGANTGELFF. In DNA form, the CDR3 reads TGTGCCAGCAGCGTCGGTGGGGCGGGAGGGGCGAACACCGGGGAGCTGTTTTTT.

This clonotype was counted ten times or more. The chain combines TRBV6-1 with TRBJ1-2, with D unresolved. Germline V lookup: CDR1 MNHNS, CDR2 SASEGT. V was clipped by 4 bases and J by 0 bases, with 15 bases between them. The CDR3 contains 16 residues. CDR3: CASSGISPAANYGYTF. The CDR3 bases are TGTGCCAGCAGTGGTATTAGCCCTGCGGCTAACTATGGCTACACCTTC.